The TCR beta chain described here comes from a study of T cells in Graves' hyperthyroidism and ophthalmopathy. General study results and limits: Ophthalmopathy and stable hyperthyroidism were told apart by a 13 V-J model. Most clonotypes expanded in thyroid above 0.001 were likewise present in blood.

In this sample, this clonotype turned up many times. Its cognate antigen is unknown. Amplified regions were TCR beta CDR3 sequences from RNA transcripts. HTBI primers were the set used in a first-round RT-PCR of the TCR CDR3. TCRdb reprocessed the multiplex PCR reads via MiXCR and lists one record per CDR3 protein. The table records under 800,000 distinct CDR3 sequences, about 14% of them present only once. The CDR3 has 15 residues. Germline-derived CDR1 and CDR2 are LGHDT and YNNKEL (reference sequence). V lost 0 bases and J 0 bases, leaving 6 bases between the germline ends. Absent ophthalmopathy progression within 18 months defined stable Graves' hyperthyroidism. Pregnant or lactating patients were excluded, as were those with uncontrolled infection or other autoimmune disease.

This clonotype was obtained from a woman between 18 and 30 years old with Graves' hyperthyroidism. The gene calls are TRBV3-1 and TRBJ2-1; D is undetermined. The source material was blood. The CDR3 bases are TGTGCCAGCAGCCAAGATGGCCACTCCTACAATGAGCAGTTCTTC. Residues: CASSQDGHSYNEQFF.